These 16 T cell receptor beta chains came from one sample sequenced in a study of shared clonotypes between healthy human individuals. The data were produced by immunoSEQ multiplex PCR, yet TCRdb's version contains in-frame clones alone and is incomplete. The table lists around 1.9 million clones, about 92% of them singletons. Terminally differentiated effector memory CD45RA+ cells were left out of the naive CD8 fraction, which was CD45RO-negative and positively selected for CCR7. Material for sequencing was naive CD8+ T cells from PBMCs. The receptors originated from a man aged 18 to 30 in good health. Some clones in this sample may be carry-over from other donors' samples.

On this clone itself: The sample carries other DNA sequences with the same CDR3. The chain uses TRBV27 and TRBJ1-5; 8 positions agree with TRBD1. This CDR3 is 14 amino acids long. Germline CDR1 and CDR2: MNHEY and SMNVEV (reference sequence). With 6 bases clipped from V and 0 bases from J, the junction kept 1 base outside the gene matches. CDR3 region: CASSTGGSNQPQHF. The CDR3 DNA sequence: TGTGCCAGCAGCACAGGGGGTAGCAATCAGCCCCAGCATTTT.

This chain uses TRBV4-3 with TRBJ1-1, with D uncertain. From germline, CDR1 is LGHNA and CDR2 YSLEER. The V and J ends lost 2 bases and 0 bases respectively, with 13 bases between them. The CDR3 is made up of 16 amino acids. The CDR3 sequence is CASSQSILGLNTEAFF. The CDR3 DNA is TGCGCCAGCAGCCAATCTATTCTAGGCCTGAACACTGAAGCTTTCTTT.

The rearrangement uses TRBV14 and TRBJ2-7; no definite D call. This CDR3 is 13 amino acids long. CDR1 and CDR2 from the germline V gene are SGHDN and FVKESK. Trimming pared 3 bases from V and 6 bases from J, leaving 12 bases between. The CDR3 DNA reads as TGTGCCAGCAGCCATCTCCACGGTCTCGAGCAGTACTTC. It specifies CASSHLHGLEQYF.

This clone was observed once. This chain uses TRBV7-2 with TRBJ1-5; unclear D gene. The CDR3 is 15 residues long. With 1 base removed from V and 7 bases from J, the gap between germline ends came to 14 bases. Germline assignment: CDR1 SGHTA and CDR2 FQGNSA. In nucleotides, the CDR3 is TGTGCCAGCAGCTTAGTCGACGACGAGAGCCAGCCCCAGCATTTT. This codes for CASSLVDDESQPQHF. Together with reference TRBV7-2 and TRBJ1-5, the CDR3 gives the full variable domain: GAGVSQSPSNKVTEKGKDVELRCDPISGHTALYWYRQSLGQGLEFLIYFQGNSAPDKSGLPSDRFSAERTGGSVSTLTIQRTQQEDSAVYLCASSLVDDESQPQHFGDGTRLSIL.

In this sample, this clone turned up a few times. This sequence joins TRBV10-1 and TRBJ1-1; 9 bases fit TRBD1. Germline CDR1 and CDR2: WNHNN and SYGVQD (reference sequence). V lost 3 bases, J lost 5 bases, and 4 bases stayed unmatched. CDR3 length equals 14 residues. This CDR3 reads CASSDPGTGTEAFF. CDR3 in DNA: TGCGCCAGCAGTGACCCCGGGACAGGGACTGAAGCTTTCTTT.

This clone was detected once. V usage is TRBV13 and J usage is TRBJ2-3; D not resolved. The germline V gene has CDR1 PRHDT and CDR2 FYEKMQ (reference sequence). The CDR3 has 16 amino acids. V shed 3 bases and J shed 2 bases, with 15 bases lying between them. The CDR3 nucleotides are TGTGCCAGCAGCTTTCGAGCAGTATTTTCCACAGATACGCAGTATTTT. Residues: CASSFRAVFSTDTQYF.

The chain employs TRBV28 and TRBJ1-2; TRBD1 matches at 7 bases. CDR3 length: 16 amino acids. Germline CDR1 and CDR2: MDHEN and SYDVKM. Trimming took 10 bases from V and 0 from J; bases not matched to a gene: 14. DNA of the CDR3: TGTGCCATCGACGATCGGGACAGCCAGGCTAACTATGGCTACACCTTC. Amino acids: CAIDDRDSQANYGYTF.

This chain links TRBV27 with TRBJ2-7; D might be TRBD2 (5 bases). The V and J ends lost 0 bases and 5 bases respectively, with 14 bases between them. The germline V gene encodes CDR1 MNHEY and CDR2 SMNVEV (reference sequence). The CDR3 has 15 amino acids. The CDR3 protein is CASSLSNTRGHEQYF. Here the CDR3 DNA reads TGTGCCAGCAGTTTATCCAACACCCGAGGGCACGAGCAGTACTTC.

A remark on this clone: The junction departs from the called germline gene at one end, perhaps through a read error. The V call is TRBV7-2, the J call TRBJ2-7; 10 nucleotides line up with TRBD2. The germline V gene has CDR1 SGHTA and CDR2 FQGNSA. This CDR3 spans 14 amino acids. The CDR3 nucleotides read TGTGCCAGCAGCGTCCTAGCGGGGGCCGATAATCTTTTCTTC. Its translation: CASSVLAGADNLFF.

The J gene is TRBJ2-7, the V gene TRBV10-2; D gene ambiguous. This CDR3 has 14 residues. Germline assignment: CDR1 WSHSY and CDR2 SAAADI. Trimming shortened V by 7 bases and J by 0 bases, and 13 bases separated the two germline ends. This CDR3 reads CASIPSESSYEQYF. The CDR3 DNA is TGCGCCAGCATACCCAGCGAGAGCTCCTACGAGCAGTACTTC.

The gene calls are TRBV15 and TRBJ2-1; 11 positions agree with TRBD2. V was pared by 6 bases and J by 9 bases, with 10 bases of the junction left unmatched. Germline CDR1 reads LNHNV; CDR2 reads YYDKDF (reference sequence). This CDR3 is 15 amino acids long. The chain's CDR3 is CATSILSSGRIEQFF. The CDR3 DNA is TGTGCCACCAGTATTCTCTCTAGCGGGAGGATTGAGCAGTTCTTC.

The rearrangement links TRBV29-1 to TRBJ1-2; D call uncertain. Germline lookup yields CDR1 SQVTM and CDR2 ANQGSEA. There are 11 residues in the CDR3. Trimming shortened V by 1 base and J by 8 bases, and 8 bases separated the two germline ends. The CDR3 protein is CSVEGPDGYTF. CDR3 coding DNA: TGCAGCGTTGAAGGTCCAGACGGCTACACCTTC.

In DNA, the CDR3 is TGTGCCAGCCTGGTTCTTCGCCCGGGACAGGTCTCCTACGAGCAGTACTTC. Translation gives CASLVLRPGQVSYEQYF. The V and J genes are TRBV2 and TRBJ2-7, with 8 bases that match TRBD1. Per germline, CDR1 SNHLY and CDR2 FYNNEI. CDR3 length: 17 amino acids. Trimming at V came to 8 bases and at J to 0 bases, leaving 15 bases not matched to a gene.

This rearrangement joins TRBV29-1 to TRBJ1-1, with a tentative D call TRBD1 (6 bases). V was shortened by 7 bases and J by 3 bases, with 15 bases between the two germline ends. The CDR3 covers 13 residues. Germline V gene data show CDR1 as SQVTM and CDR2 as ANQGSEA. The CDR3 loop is CSAEGGLYTEAFF. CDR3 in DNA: TGCAGCGCCGAGGGGGGGCTGTACACTGAAGCTTTCTTT.

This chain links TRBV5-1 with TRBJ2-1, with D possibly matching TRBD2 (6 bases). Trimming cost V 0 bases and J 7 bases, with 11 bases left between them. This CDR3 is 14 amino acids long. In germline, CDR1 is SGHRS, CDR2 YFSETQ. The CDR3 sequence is CASSLVGRGNEQFF. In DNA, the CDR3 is TGCGCCAGCAGCTTGGTCGGGAGAGGTAATGAGCAGTTCTTC.

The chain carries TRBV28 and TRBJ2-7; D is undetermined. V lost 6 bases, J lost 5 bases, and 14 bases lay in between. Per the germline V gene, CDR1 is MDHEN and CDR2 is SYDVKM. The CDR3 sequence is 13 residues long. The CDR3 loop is CASSPPRAHEQYF. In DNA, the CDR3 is TGTGCCAGCAGCCCCCCTCGGGCCCACGAGCAGTACTTC.